Listed here are 7 T cell receptor beta chains from one sample, sequenced in a study of blood T cell repertoires in COVID-19 (TCRdb year 2020). Libraries were made using the immunoSEQ multiplex PCR assay. The table was pulled from immuneACCESS by TCRdb, which kept in-frame rearrangements only. Such tables lose some clones; where checked, under half of the loss comes from unresolved V genes, and the rest has no known cause. The sample includes about 160,000 clones, with roughly 80% observed a single time. The ten most abundant clones make up roughly 6% of the sample. The sample comprised PBMCs or T cells enriched from blood (not recorded which). The receptors stem from a woman aged 40 to 49 with acute COVID-19.

The CDR3 bases are TGTGCCAGCAGTTCACAGGGGGGGACTCGGTATGGCTACACCTTC. Amino acid sequence: CASSSQGGTRYGYTF. The chain links TRBV6-5 to TRBJ1-2; 8 nucleotides align to TRBD1. Trimming took 4 bases from V and 5 from J; bases not matched to a gene: 9. CDR3 length: 15 residues. Germline V gives CDR1 MNHEY, CDR2 SVGAGI.

This clone was counted a single time. CDR3 DNA sequence: TGCGCCAGCAGTTCCCGGAGAGCCGCGAACACCGGGGAGCTGTTTTTT. Protein product: CASSSRRAANTGELFF. The chain combines TRBV10-1 with TRBJ2-2; D unclear. From germline, CDR1 is WNHNN and CDR2 SYGVQD (reference sequence). The V end was cut by 5 bases, the J end by 0 bases, with 13 bases between. The CDR3 contains 16 residues.

J is TRBJ1-5 and V is TRBV7-3; D is ambiguous. V was clipped by 2 bases and J by 2 bases, with 16 bases between them. Germline V gene lookup returns CDR1 SGHTA and CDR2 FQGTGA. This CDR3 is 17 amino acids long. The CDR3 coding sequence is TGTGCCAGCAGCTTATGTTTTGACCGGAGGCGCAATCAGCCCCAGCATTTT. This encodes CASSLCFDRRRNQPQHF.

J is TRBJ1-2 and V is TRBV29-1; 7 bases agree with TRBD1. Trimming removed 6 bases from V and 8 bases from J; junction bases left unmatched: 9. The CDR3 extends over 12 amino acids. Germline V gene data show CDR1 as SQVTM and CDR2 as ANQGSEA. Written as DNA, the CDR3 is TGCAGCGTAGCTCTACAGGGGTACGGCTACACCTTC. Amino acids: CSVALQGYGYTF.

The chain joins TRBV7-8 to TRBJ2-3; D is undetermined. Germline V gene sequence: CDR1 SGHVS, CDR2 FQNEAQ. The CDR3 extends over 14 amino acids. Trimming shortened V by 1 base and J by 1 base, and 6 bases separated the two germline ends. CDR3 protein: CASSLEIGTDTQYF. The CDR3 region has the DNA TGTGCCAGCAGCTTAGAGATAGGCACAGATACGCAGTATTTT. The variable domain in full, completed from reference TRBV7-8 and TRBJ2-3, reads GAGVSQSPRYKVAKRGQDVALRCDPISGHVSLFWYQQALGQGPEFLTYFQNEAQLDKSGLPSDRFFAERPEGSVSTLKIQRTQQEDSAVYLCASSLEIGTDTQYFGPGTRLTVL.

The genes are TRBV3-1 (or the pseudogene TRBV3-2) and TRBJ1-5, with a weak D call TRBD1 (5 bases). Trimming stripped 1 base from V and 2 bases from J, with 21 bases between. This CDR3 contains 19 residues. The germline V gene has CDR1 LGHDT and CDR2 YNNKEL (reference sequence). CDR3: CASSQGTGRALIGNQPQHF. The CDR3 DNA sequence: TGTGCCAGCAGCCAAGGTACAGGCAGGGCGTTAATCGGCAATCAGCCCCAGCATTTT.

This chain connects TRBV5-1 to TRBJ2-2; 11 bases are shared with TRBD2. Germline CDR1 SGHRS, CDR2 YFSETQ. The CDR3 length is 14 residues. J gave up 6 bases and V 4 bases, and 2 bases lay outside the gene matches. The CDR3 bases are TGCGCCAGCAGCCTGGGACTAGCGGCCGGGGAGCTGTTTTTT. Amino acid sequence: CASSLGLAAGELFF.